This TCR beta chain is from a study of graft-versus-host responses after intestinal transplantation. Looking at the study overall: Recipients underwent multivisceral, liver-intestinal, or isolated intestinal transplants.

Only a few counts were recorded for this clone. The junction differs from germline at one of its ends, possibly a read error. Assay: immunoSEQ multiplex PCR; the TCRdb copy retains only in-frame clones and omits some. The sample carries about 14,000 clones, 25% to 30% recorded once. The germline gives CDR1 MGHRA, CDR2 YSYEKL. CDR3 length: 16 residues. The sample was alloreactive CD4+ T cells from a mixed lymphocyte reaction culture, taken before intestinal transplant. Subset: CFSE-low proliferating T cells sorted from roughly six-day pre-transplant mixed lymphocyte reaction (GvH or HvG direction). The clonotype comes from a human patient who received an intestinal transplant. The chain joins TRBV4-1 to TRBJ2-2, with TRBD2 matching 8 bases. CDR3 sequence: CASSQEYGRATGELFF. The CDR3 region has the DNA TGTGCCAGCAGCCAAGAATACGGGAGGGCCACCGGGGAGCTGTTTTTT.